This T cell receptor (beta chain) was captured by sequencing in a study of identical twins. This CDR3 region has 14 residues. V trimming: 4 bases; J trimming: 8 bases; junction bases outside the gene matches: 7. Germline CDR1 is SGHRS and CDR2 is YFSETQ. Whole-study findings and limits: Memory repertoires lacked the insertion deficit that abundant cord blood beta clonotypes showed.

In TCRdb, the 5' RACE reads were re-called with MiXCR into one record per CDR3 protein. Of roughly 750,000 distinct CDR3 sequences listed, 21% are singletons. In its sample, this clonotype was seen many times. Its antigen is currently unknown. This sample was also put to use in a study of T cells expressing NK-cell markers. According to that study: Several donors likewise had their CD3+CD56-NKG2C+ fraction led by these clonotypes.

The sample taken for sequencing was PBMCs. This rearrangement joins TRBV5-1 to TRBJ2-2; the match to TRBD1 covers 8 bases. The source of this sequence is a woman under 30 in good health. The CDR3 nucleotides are TGCGCCAGCAGCGACGGACAGGGTGGTGGGGAGCTGTTTTTT. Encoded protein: CASSDGQGGGELFF.